The clone carrying this T cell receptor beta chain was picked up a small number of times. Antigen unknown. The sorted Tregs were CD4+CD25+CD127-/low cells. Constant-region reverse primers amplified full-length variable regions, followed by semi-nested Nested Universal Primer A PCR. TCRdb itself ran the 5' RACE reads through MiXCR, one entry per CDR3 protein. The sample records 35,000 to 45,000 distinct CDR3 sequences, 22% being singletons. General study results and limits: The TCR gene usage of tumor memory CD4+ T cells clustered together with blood and lymph node memory CD4+ cells and with lymph node naive CD4+ cells.

The clonotype originates from a female donor with breast cancer. The material sequenced was Tregs sorted from a lymph node.

The CDR3 is CASSLVASDLGTQYF. Written as DNA, the CDR3 is TGCGCCAGCAGCTTGGTTGCTTCTGACCTAGGCACCCAGTACTTC. This sequence joins TRBV5-1 and TRBJ2-5; no definite D call. The V gene lost 0 bases and the J gene lost 8 bases, with 17 bases spanning the gap. Germline CDR1 and CDR2: SGHRS and YFSETQ. This CDR3 has 15 amino acids.